The rows below give T cell receptor beta chains drawn from one sample of a study of long-term antiretroviral therapy in people with HIV. Generated by immunoSEQ multiplex PCR, the TCRdb table keeps only in-frame clones and is missing some. The sample consists of about 11,000 clones, roughly 85% of them appearing once. Sequenced here: unsorted PBMCs, sampled 1.2 years after starting antiretroviral therapy. The receptors here all came from a man aged 35-49 years with HIV. Both conserved end residues are part of each CDR3. Each record gives: J gene, D gene, V gene, clone size, CDR3 protein, CDR3 DNA. A D gene is named only where the DNA matches it firmly. The size of a clone is reported for some rows only, either as once, few or many, or as a class for expanded clones.

j_gene: TRBJ2-7
d_gene: -
v_gene: TRBV6-1
abundance: -
CDR3aa: CASSEGQGAYEQYF
CDR3nt: TGTGCCAGCAGTGAAGGTCAGGGAGCCTACGAGCAGTACTTC

j_gene: TRBJ2-7
d_gene: -
v_gene: TRBV10-2
abundance: few
CDR3aa: CASSDYSVTYEQYF
CDR3nt: TGCGCCAGCAGTGACTACTCAGTAACCTACGAGCAGTACTTC

j_gene: TRBJ1-1
d_gene: -
v_gene: TRBV18
abundance: -
CDR3aa: CASSPLTQRPAGTEAFF
CDR3nt: TGTGCCAGCTCACCACTAACCCAGCGGCCCGCGGGCACTGAAGCTTTCTTT

j_gene: TRBJ1-2
d_gene: -
v_gene: TRBV5-1
abundance: -
CDR3aa: CASSTDSFGYTF
CDR3nt: TGCGCCAGCAGCACCGACAGTTTTGGCTACACCTTC

j_gene: TRBJ2-6
d_gene: -
v_gene: TRBV28
abundance: -
CDR3aa: CASSSLGSSGANVLTF
CDR3nt: TGTGCCAGCAGTTCCCTAGGCAGCTCTGGGGCCAACGTCCTGACTTTC

j_gene: TRBJ1-1
d_gene: -
v_gene: TRBV5-1
abundance: -
CDR3aa: CASSLEGIMNTEAFF
CDR3nt: TGCGCCAGCAGCTTGGAAGGTATCATGAACACTGAAGCTTTCTTT

j_gene: TRBJ2-3
d_gene: TRBD2
v_gene: TRBV9
abundance: -
CDR3aa: CASKVGLAGGPTDTQYF
CDR3nt: TGTGCCAGCAAGGTCGGACTAGCGGGGGGGCCTACAGATACGCAGTATTTT

j_gene: TRBJ2-2
d_gene: -
v_gene: TRBV7-2
abundance: once
CDR3aa: CASSPGRANTGELFF
CDR3nt: TGTGCCAGCAGCCCGGGACGAGCGAACACCGGGGAGCTGTTTTTT

j_gene: TRBJ2-7
d_gene: -
v_gene: TRBV7-9
abundance: few
CDR3aa: CASSLVLSYEQYF
CDR3nt: TGTGCCAGCAGCTTAGTCCTCTCCTACGAGCAGTACTTC

j_gene: TRBJ1-1
d_gene: -
v_gene: TRBV19
abundance: large
CDR3aa: CASSLPGMNTEAFF
CDR3nt: TGTGCCAGTAGCCTTCCCGGGATGAACACTGAAGCTTTCTTT

j_gene: TRBJ2-2
d_gene: -
v_gene: TRBV9
abundance: -
CDR3aa: CASSVLADHGELFF
CDR3nt: TGTGCCAGCAGCGTATTAGCGGACCACGGGGAGCTGTTTTTT

j_gene: TRBJ1-1
d_gene: -
v_gene: TRBV9
abundance: once
CDR3aa: CASSDPGTQNTEAFF
CDR3nt: TGTGCCAGCAGCGACCCCGGGACCCAGAACACTGAAGCTTTCTTT

j_gene: TRBJ2-7
d_gene: TRBD1
v_gene: TRBV6-1
abundance: -
CDR3aa: CASSEGPGTGPYEQYF
CDR3nt: TGTGCCAGCAGTGAAGGCCCCGGGACAGGTCCCTACGAGCAGTACTTC

j_gene: TRBJ1-4
d_gene: TRBD1
v_gene: TRBV28
abundance: -
CDR3aa: CASSHGQGPEKLFF
CDR3nt: TGTGCCAGCAGCCACGGACAGGGGCCTGAAAAACTGTTTTTT

j_gene: TRBJ1-2
d_gene: -
v_gene: TRBV9
abundance: -
CDR3aa: CASSAQGKVYGYTF
CDR3nt: TGTGCCAGCAGCGCACAGGGAAAGGTATATGGCTACACCTTC

j_gene: TRBJ2-2
d_gene: TRBD2
v_gene: TRBV4-3
abundance: -
CDR3aa: CASSSTSGGFNTGELFF
CDR3nt: TGCGCCAGCAGTTCAACTAGCGGGGGTTTCAACACCGGGGAGCTGTTTTTT

j_gene: TRBJ1-5
d_gene: -
v_gene: TRBV28
abundance: -
CDR3aa: CASSTTGYGQPQHF
CDR3nt: TGTGCCAGCAGTACAACAGGGTATGGACAGCCCCAGCATTTT

j_gene: TRBJ2-7
d_gene: -
v_gene: TRBV30
abundance: -
CDR3aa: CAWSGTAIYEQYF
CDR3nt: TGTGCCTGGAGTGGAACAGCGATCTACGAGCAGTACTTC

j_gene: TRBJ2-7
d_gene: -
v_gene: TRBV11-2
abundance: -
CDR3aa: CASSPGLPNEQYF
CDR3nt: TGTGCCAGCAGCCCGGGACTTCCGAATGAGCAGTACTTC

j_gene: TRBJ2-3
d_gene: TRBD1
v_gene: TRBV6-5
abundance: -
CDR3aa: CASSFTGGDTQYF
CDR3nt: TGTGCCAGCAGTTTTACAGGGGGAGATACGCAGTATTTT

j_gene: TRBJ1-3
d_gene: -
v_gene: TRBV6-1
abundance: -
CDR3aa: CASSEEVGGSGNTIYF
CDR3nt: TGTGCCAGCAGTGAAGAGGTGGGAGGCTCTGGAAACACCATATATTTT

j_gene: TRBJ2-7
d_gene: TRBD2
v_gene: TRBV11-2
abundance: -
CDR3aa: CASSPPGAGNEQYF
CDR3nt: TGTGCCAGCAGCCCCCCGGGAGCGGGAAACGAGCAGTACTTC

j_gene: TRBJ1-2
d_gene: TRBD1
v_gene: TRBV15
abundance: -
CDR3aa: CATSQTGFGYTF
CDR3nt: TGTGCCACCAGCCAGACAGGGTTCGGCTACACCTTC

j_gene: TRBJ1-1
d_gene: -
v_gene: TRBV20-1
abundance: -
CDR3aa: CSASRGTEAFF
CDR3nt: TGCAGTGCTAGCAGGGGCACTGAAGCTTTCTTT

j_gene: TRBJ1-3
d_gene: TRBD1
v_gene: TRBV11-2
abundance: few
CDR3aa: CASSGQVSGNTIYF
CDR3nt: TGTGCCAGCAGCGGACAGGTCTCTGGAAACACCATATATTTT

j_gene: TRBJ1-4
d_gene: -
v_gene: TRBV4-1
abundance: -
CDR3aa: CATTGPNNEKLFF
CDR3nt: TGCGCCACCACAGGGCCAAATAATGAAAAACTGTTTTTT

j_gene: TRBJ1-6
d_gene: -
v_gene: TRBV30
abundance: -
CDR3aa: CAWSVNGGDSPLHF
CDR3nt: TGTGCCTGGAGTGTAAATGGTGGCGATTCACCCCTCCACTTT

j_gene: TRBJ1-2
d_gene: TRBD1
v_gene: TRBV5-5
abundance: -
CDR3aa: CASSPTHRTGGPSNYGYTF
CDR3nt: TGTGCCAGCAGCCCAACGCATCGGACAGGGGGGCCTTCTAACTATGGCTACACCTTC

j_gene: TRBJ2-1
d_gene: -
v_gene: TRBV18
abundance: -
CDR3aa: CASSLRLDQSRNEQFF
CDR3nt: TGTGCCAGCTCACTTCGACTAGACCAGAGTCGCAATGAGCAGTTCTTC

j_gene: TRBJ2-1
d_gene: TRBD2
v_gene: TRBV25-1
abundance: -
CDR3aa: CASTNAGGHRNEQFF
CDR3nt: TGTGCCAGCACCAATGCGGGGGGGCACCGCAATGAGCAGTTCTTC

j_gene: TRBJ2-5
d_gene: -
v_gene: TRBV5-4
abundance: -
CDR3aa: CASSLEVGGAPKTQYF
CDR3nt: TGTGCCAGCAGCTTGGAGGTGGGGGGGGCCCCCAAGACCCAGTACTTC

j_gene: TRBJ2-2
d_gene: -
v_gene: TRBV7-3
abundance: -
CDR3aa: CASGWNEGTRGTGELFF
CDR3nt: TGTGCCAGTGGTTGGAACGAGGGGACGCGAGGCACCGGGGAGCTGTTTTTT

j_gene: TRBJ2-7
d_gene: -
v_gene: TRBV11-2
abundance: -
CDR3aa: CASSLDGADYEQYF
CDR3nt: TGTGCCAGCAGCCTCGACGGGGCCGACTACGAGCAGTACTTC

j_gene: TRBJ2-3
d_gene: TRBD2
v_gene: TRBV7-2
abundance: -
CDR3aa: CASSSPLGGGVDTQYF
CDR3nt: TGTGCCAGCAGCTCCCCTCTTGGCGGGGGGGTAGATACGCAGTATTTT

j_gene: TRBJ1-2
d_gene: -
v_gene: TRBV6-1
abundance: -
CDR3aa: CASSASGDYGYTF
CDR3nt: TGTGCCAGCAGTGCCTCAGGGGACTATGGCTACACCTTC

j_gene: TRBJ2-7
d_gene: -
v_gene: TRBV2
abundance: few
CDR3aa: CASSYSLSSEQYF
CDR3nt: TGTGCCAGCAGTTACTCCCTAAGCAGCGAGCAGTACTTC

j_gene: TRBJ1-2
d_gene: -
v_gene: TRBV6-5
abundance: -
CDR3aa: CASSEHRNNYGYTF
CDR3nt: TGTGCCAGCAGTGAACACAGGAATAACTATGGCTACACCTTC

j_gene: TRBJ2-1
d_gene: -
v_gene: TRBV13
abundance: -
CDR3aa: CASSPLVGVEQFF
CDR3nt: TGTGCCAGCAGCCCACTAGTCGGGGTTGAGCAGTTCTTC

j_gene: TRBJ2-7
d_gene: -
v_gene: TRBV11-2
abundance: -
CDR3aa: CASSLDRGVEQYF
CDR3nt: TGTGCCAGCAGCTTAGATCGCGGGGTCGAGCAGTACTTC

j_gene: TRBJ2-7
d_gene: TRBD1
v_gene: TRBV9
abundance: -
CDR3aa: CASSPPGQGYEQYF
CDR3nt: TGTGCCAGCAGTCCTCCGGGACAGGGCTACGAGCAGTACTTC

j_gene: TRBJ2-3
d_gene: TRBD1
v_gene: TRBV7-2
abundance: -
CDR3aa: CASSYVQGASDTQYF
CDR3nt: TGTGCCAGCAGTTATGTGCAGGGGGCTTCAGATACGCAGTATTTT

j_gene: TRBJ1-6
d_gene: -
v_gene: TRBV2
abundance: -
CDR3aa: CASSGQVNSPLHF
CDR3nt: TGTGCCAGCAGTGGACAGGTGAATTCACCCCTCCACTTT

j_gene: TRBJ2-3
d_gene: -
v_gene: TRBV11-2
abundance: -
CDR3aa: CASSLDVLSTDTQYF
CDR3nt: TGTGCCAGCAGCTTAGACGTACTAAGCACAGATACGCAGTATTTT

j_gene: TRBJ2-1
d_gene: -
v_gene: TRBV4-3
abundance: -
CDR3aa: CASSQVIYNEQFF
CDR3nt: TGCGCCAGCAGCCAAGTGATCTACAATGAGCAGTTCTTC

j_gene: TRBJ2-3
d_gene: -
v_gene: TRBV29-1
abundance: -
CDR3aa: CSVDPGPDTQYF
CDR3nt: TGCAGCGTTGATCCAGGCCCAGATACGCAGTATTTT

j_gene: TRBJ1-2
d_gene: TRBD1
v_gene: TRBV5-3
abundance: -
CDR3aa: CARRTGQGMGYGYTF
CDR3nt: TGTGCCAGAAGGACCGGACAGGGGATGGGCTATGGCTACACCTTC

j_gene: TRBJ2-3
d_gene: TRBD1
v_gene: TRBV7-7
abundance: -
CDR3aa: CASSATGASTDTQYF
CDR3nt: TGTGCCAGCAGCGCGACAGGGGCTAGCACAGATACGCAGTATTTT

j_gene: TRBJ2-3
d_gene: -
v_gene: TRBV5-6
abundance: -
CDR3aa: CASSLGETRRTGTDTQYF
CDR3nt: TGTGCCAGCAGCTTGGGGGAAACTAGGCGGACCGGCACAGATACGCAGTATTTT

j_gene: TRBJ2-2
d_gene: -
v_gene: TRBV23-1
abundance: -
CDR3aa: CASGNRGGNTGELFF
CDR3nt: TGCGCCAGCGGAAACAGGGGAGGCAACACCGGGGAGCTGTTTTTT

j_gene: TRBJ2-2
d_gene: -
v_gene: TRBV11-2
abundance: few
CDR3aa: CASSLVGGTGELFF
CDR3nt: TGTGCCAGCAGCTTAGTCGGGGGTACCGGGGAGCTGTTTTTT

j_gene: TRBJ1-4
d_gene: -
v_gene: TRBV30
abundance: -
CDR3aa: CAWSLGISEKLFF
CDR3nt: TGTGCCTGGAGTTTGGGCATCAGCGAAAAACTGTTTTTT

j_gene: TRBJ1-5
d_gene: -
v_gene: TRBV4-3
abundance: -
CDR3aa: CASSQEVGLDQPQHF
CDR3nt: TGCGCCAGCAGCCAGGAGGTAGGGTTGGACCAGCCCCAGCATTTT

j_gene: TRBJ2-1
d_gene: TRBD1
v_gene: TRBV9
abundance: -
CDR3aa: CASSADRVVWNEQFF
CDR3nt: TGTGCCAGCAGCGCGGACAGGGTTGTATGGAATGAGCAGTTCTTC